A single sample is the source of the 28 T cell receptor beta chains below, sequenced in a study of identical twins. TCRdb analysed the 5' RACE reads with MiXCR anew, one entry per CDR3 protein. The sample carries 500,000 to 550,000 distinct CDR3 sequences, about a fifth recorded once. These same data were also listed under a study on yellow fever vaccine responses in identical twins.

Sequenced: CD4+ T cells sorted from blood. The source is a woman aged 18-29 years in good health.

This chain joins TRBV3-1 and TRBJ2-1; 11 bases align to TRBD2. The trim removed 6 bases at V and 4 bases at J, leaving 5 bases unmatched. CDR3 length equals 15 residues. Germline CDR1 reads LGHDT; CDR2 reads YNNKEL (reference sequence). The CDR3 DNA reads as TGTGCCAGCAGACGTAGCGGGAGGGGTTACAATGAGCAGTTCTTC. It codes for CASRRSGRGYNEQFF.

This chain uses TRBV7-9 with TRBJ1-3; TRBD1 matches at 9 bases. The CDR3 spans 15 residues. CDR1 and CDR2 (germline): SEHNR, FQNEAQ (reference sequence). The J segment lost 6 bases and the V segment lost 5 bases, leaving 8 bases of the junction unmatched. CDR3 nucleotides: TGTGCCAGCAGCCCACCCGGGACAGGGAAAAACACCATATATTTT. Encoded protein: CASSPPGTGKNTIYF.

This clonotype has just a few counts. The chain is built from TRBV10-3 and TRBJ2-7, with 8 positions matching TRBD2. The CDR3 is 13 residues long. Germline values: CDR1 ENHRY, CDR2 SYGVKD. After removal of 10 bases from V and 3 bases from J, the junction contained 8 bases not matched to a gene. The CDR3 coding sequence is TGTGCCACGGGCCGGGGGGGGAACTACGAGCAGTACGTC. Amino acid sequence: CATGRGGNYEQYV.

The rearrangement links TRBV20-1 to TRBJ2-2, with unresolved D. CDR3 length: 14 residues. Between the trimmed V and J ends, which lost 2 bases and 2 bases, there was a span of 9 bases. Germline V lookup: CDR1 DFQATT, CDR2 SNEGSKA (reference sequence). The CDR3 region has the DNA TGCAGTGCTAGACCGCTAGAAAACACCGGGGAGCTGTTTTTT. Its translation: CSARPLENTGELFF.

The chain combines TRBV6-5 with TRBJ1-5, with TRBD1 as a possible D gene (5 bases). V gave up 2 bases and J gave up 1 base, with 12 bases separating them. This CDR3 is built from 16 residues. The germline gives CDR1 MNHEY, CDR2 SVGAGI. Written as DNA, the CDR3 is TGTGCCAGCAGTTACCCCACAGGAGAAAGCAATCAGCCCCAGCATTTT. Protein product: CASSYPTGESNQPQHF.

V gene TRBV4-2 combines with J gene TRBJ2-5; no firm D call. CDR1 and CDR2 (germline): LGHNA, YNFKEQ. Trimming stripped 0 bases from V and 1 base from J, with 6 bases between. CDR3 length: 14 residues. CDR3 sequence: CASSQEAFQETQYF. DNA of the CDR3: TGTGCCAGCAGCCAAGAAGCGTTCCAAGAGACCCAGTACTTC.

This clonotype has just a few counts. This chain joins TRBV9 and TRBJ2-2; 10 bases match TRBD1. The CDR3 contains 15 residues. Germline trimming cut 3 bases from V and 6 bases from J; bases unmatched to any gene: 5. CDR1 SGDLS and CDR2 YYNGEE come from the germline V gene. The CDR3: CASSATGGSAGELFF. The CDR3 DNA is TGTGCCAGCAGCGCGACAGGGGGCAGCGCCGGGGAGCTGTTTTTT.

V is TRBV7-2 and J is TRBJ2-1; D may match TRBD1 or TRBD2 (6 bases each). The CDR3 sequence is 16 residues long. From germline, CDR1 is SGHTA and CDR2 FQGNSA. V was trimmed by 4 bases and J by 0 bases, leaving 13 bases between them. The CDR3 coding sequence is TGTGCCAGCAGCTCGGGGGCGAGGAGCTCCTACAATGAGCAGTTCTTC. It codes for CASSSGARSSYNEQFF.

This clonotype has a handful of counts. The chain recombines TRBV3-1 with TRBJ2-3; 8 bases agree with TRBD2. Germline assignment: CDR1 LGHDT and CDR2 YNNKEL (reference sequence). V lost 5 bases, J lost 9 bases, and 7 bases stayed unmatched. The CDR3 is 13 amino acids. Written as DNA, the CDR3 is TGTGCCAGCAGCGCTACTAGCGGCGGGACGCAGTATTTT. It translates to CASSATSGGTQYF.

The chain uses TRBV4-1 and TRBJ1-1; D uncertain. Germline CDR1 is MGHRA and CDR2 is YSYEKL. Deletions cut 2 bases from V and 2 bases from J, with 9 bases between. CDR3 size: 14 residues. The CDR3 protein is CASSQTLGNTEAFF. DNA for the CDR3: TGCGCCAGCAGCCAAACCCTCGGCAACACTGAAGCTTTCTTT.

V usage is TRBV14 and J usage is TRBJ2-5; D is unresolved. V shed 6 bases and J shed 0 bases, with 20 bases lying between them. CDR3 length: 17 amino acids. Looked up from germline, CDR1 is SGHDN and CDR2 is FVKESK. Here the CDR3 reads CASSLELNCGNQETQYF. The CDR3 DNA follows: TGTGCCAGCAGTCTCGAGCTCAATTGCGGAAACCAAGAGACCCAGTACTTC.

This clonotype was recorded a few times. The chain employs TRBV29-1 and TRBJ2-2; no reliable D call. Looked up from germline, CDR1 is SQVTM and CDR2 is ANQGSEA. Trimming pared 4 bases from V and 1 base from J, leaving 7 bases between. The CDR3 contains 13 residues. The CDR3 spells CSVGLQNTGELFF. The CDR3 bases are TGCAGCGTTGGTTTACAGAACACCGGGGAGCTGTTTTTT.

The chain is built from TRBV7-8 and TRBJ2-1, with D tentatively TRBD2 (5 bases). Trimming stripped 3 bases from V and 7 bases from J, with 13 bases between. The CDR3 has 14 amino acids. Germline CDR1 reads SGHVS; CDR2 reads FQNEAQ. The CDR3 loop is CASSLGSGLNEQFF. In DNA form, the CDR3 reads TGTGCCAGCAGCTTGGGGAGCGGACTTAATGAGCAGTTCTTC.

The chain has TRBV7-8 and TRBJ1-5; D remains ambiguous. The ends were cut back, 6 bases at V and 1 base at J, with 13 bases in the middle. CDR3 length equals 15 residues. Per germline, CDR1 SGHVS and CDR2 FQNEAQ. The CDR3 protein is CASRSSGQSNQPQHF. DNA of the CDR3: TGTGCCAGCAGGAGTAGCGGCCAAAGCAATCAGCCCCAGCATTTT.

The chain couples TRBV15 to TRBJ2-3, with TRBD2 matching 7 bases. The CDR3 is 16 residues long. The V and J ends lost 0 bases and 2 bases, in that order; junction bases with no gene match: 5. Germline CDR1 reads LNHNV; CDR2 reads YYDKDF (reference sequence). The DNA for the CDR3 is TGTGCCACCAGCAGAGAGGGGGGAGGGTTCACAGATACGCAGTATTTT. Protein product: CATSREGGGFTDTQYF.

This rearrangement joins TRBV10-3 to TRBJ1-1; D is ambiguous. Per germline, CDR1 ENHRY and CDR2 SYGVKD. This CDR3 contains 14 residues. Between the trimmed V and J ends, which lost 3 bases and 0 bases, there was a span of 8 bases. In DNA form, the CDR3 reads TGTGCCATCAGTGACGGCGACTTGAACACTGAAGCTTTCTTT. Amino acids: CAISDGDLNTEAFF.

V gene TRBV2 combines with J gene TRBJ2-7; the D call may be TRBD1 or TRBD2 (6 bases each). CDR3 length: 14 residues. Trimming pared 5 bases from V and 6 bases from J, leaving 17 bases between. The V gene's germline CDR1 is SNHLY and CDR2 FYNNEI. The DNA of the CDR3 is TGTGCCAGCAGTCTCTGGGGGGCGAAGGGCGAGCAGTACTTC. Translating gives CASSLWGAKGEQYF.

The genes are TRBV9 and TRBJ2-1; 9 nucleotides agree with TRBD1. Per germline, CDR1 SGDLS and CDR2 YYNGEE. The CDR3 covers 15 residues. J gave up 5 bases and V 3 bases, and 6 bases lay outside the gene matches. CDR3 loop: CASSATGQGDNEQFF. The CDR3 DNA follows: TGTGCCAGCAGCGCAACGGGACAGGGAGACAATGAGCAGTTCTTC. Based on the CDR3 plus reference TRBV9 and TRBJ2-1, the full variable domain is DSGVTQTPKHLITATGQRVTLRCSPRSGDLSVYWYQQSLDQGLQFLIQYYNGEERAKGNILERFSAQQFPDLHSELNLSSLELGDSALYFCASSATGQGDNEQFFGPGTRLTVL.

The CDR3 coding sequence is TGTGCCAGCAGTGAAGCTGGGGGGGGGACCCAGTACTTC. Translated, it gives CASSEAGGGTQYF. The chain is built from TRBV2 and TRBJ2-5; 7 bases are a match to TRBD2. The CDR3 consists of 13 residues. The ends lost 0 bases at V and 7 bases at J; junction bases unmatched: 2. CDR1 and CDR2 (germline): SNHLY, FYNNEI. The full variable domain, in which reference TRBV2 and TRBJ2-5 provide the parts outside the CDR3, is EPEVTQTPSHQVTQMGQEVILRCVPISNHLYFYWYRQILGQKVEFLVSFYNNEISEKSEIFDDQFSVERPDGSNFTLKIRSTKLEDSAMYFCASSEAGGGTQYFGPGTRLLVL.

In its sample, this clonotype was seen a few times. V and J are TRBV29-1 and TRBJ2-3; 7 nucleotides line up with TRBD2. The CDR3 totals 11 residues. The ends lost 7 bases at V and 8 bases at J; junction bases unmatched: 6. The germline gives CDR1 SQVTM, CDR2 ANQGSEA. The CDR3 nucleotides are TGCAGCGGGGGAGGGTCCGGTACGCAGTATTTT. Amino acids: CSGGGSGTQYF.

This clonotype was detected only a few times. The genes are TRBV6-5 and TRBJ2-3, with 8 bases fitting TRBD1. The CDR3 is 15 residues long. CDR1 MNHEY and CDR2 SVGAGI come from the germline V gene. With 2 bases clipped from V and 2 bases from J, the junction kept 3 bases outside the gene matches. In DNA, the CDR3 is TGTGCCAGCAGTTACGAGGACAGGGCCACAGATACGCAGTATTTT. This gives the protein CASSYEDRATDTQYF.

The genes are TRBV29-1 and TRBJ1-2; 8 nucleotides line up with TRBD1. CDR3 length equals 11 residues. Germline-derived CDR1 and CDR2 are SQVTM and ANQGSEA. Losses at the gene ends were 6 bases for V and 10 bases for J; bases not matched to a gene: 7. In DNA, the CDR3 is TGCAGCGTCGTGGACAGGGAAGCCTACACCTTC. This sequence encodes CSVVDREAYTF. The full variable domain, rest sourced from reference TRBV29-1 and TRBJ1-2, is SAVISQKPSRDICQRGTSLTIQCQVDSQVTMMFWYRQQPGQSLTLIATANQGSEATYESGFVIDKFPISRPNLTFSTLTVSNMSPEDSSIYLCSVVDREAYTFGSGTRLTVV.

The chain employs TRBV5-1 and TRBJ2-5; D gene ambiguous. Germline CDR1 and CDR2: SGHRS and YFSETQ. There are 14 residues in the CDR3. V lost 1 base, J lost 2 bases, and 9 bases lay in between. Written as DNA, the CDR3 is TGCGCCAGCAGCTTGTTCTCAGAACAAGAGACCCAGTACTTC. It codes for CASSLFSEQETQYF.

The V and J genes are TRBV24-1 and TRBJ2-1; TRBD2 agrees at 10 bases. Germline assignment: CDR1 KGHDR and CDR2 SFDVKD. The trim removed 2 bases at V and 9 bases at J, leaving 6 bases unmatched. This CDR3 spans 15 amino acids. The CDR3: CATSDSAGGRTEQFF. CDR3 in DNA: TGTGCCACCAGTGATTCAGCGGGAGGGCGGACTGAGCAGTTCTTC.

The V and J genes are TRBV11-2 and TRBJ2-2; possible D gene TRBD2, 6 bases. The CDR3 runs 17 residues. Germline CDR1 reads SGHAT; CDR2 reads FQNNGV. The germline V and J ends were trimmed by 5 bases and 0 bases, with 16 bases remaining between them. CDR3 residues: CASSLRVGGANTGELFF. As DNA, the CDR3 is TGTGCCAGCAGCCTTAGGGTGGGCGGGGCGAACACCGGGGAGCTGTTTTTT.

V usage is TRBV3-1 and J usage is TRBJ2-2, with TRBD1 identical over 12 bases. The germline V gene has CDR1 LGHDT and CDR2 YNNKEL (reference sequence). This CDR3 has 16 residues. Trimming cost V 1 base and J 9 bases; bases outside gene matches: 6. The CDR3, as DNA: TGTGCCAGCAGCCAAGCCCCGGGACAGGGGGCGCGGGAGCTGTTTTTT. This codes for CASSQAPGQGARELFF.

This clonotype was seen at least ten times. This chain links TRBV12-3 or TRBV12-4 with TRBJ1-4; D gene unclear. V shed 1 base and J shed 3 bases, with 6 bases lying between them. The CDR3 covers 14 residues. CDR3 sequence (DNA): TGTGCCAGCAGTTTAGGGTTGGCTAATGAAAAACTGTTTTTT. Amino acids: CASSLGLANEKLFF.

This clonotype was found a few times. The V and J genes are TRBV20-1 and TRBJ1-1, with 7 bases lining up with TRBD1. Germline V lookup: CDR1 DFQATT, CDR2 SNEGSKA (reference sequence). With V trimmed by 4 bases and J by 6 bases, 5 bases remained unmatched. This CDR3 is built from 12 residues. In nucleotides, the CDR3 is TGCAGTGCTAAAAAACAGGGGCCTGAAGCTTTCTTT. It translates to CSAKKQGPEAFF.